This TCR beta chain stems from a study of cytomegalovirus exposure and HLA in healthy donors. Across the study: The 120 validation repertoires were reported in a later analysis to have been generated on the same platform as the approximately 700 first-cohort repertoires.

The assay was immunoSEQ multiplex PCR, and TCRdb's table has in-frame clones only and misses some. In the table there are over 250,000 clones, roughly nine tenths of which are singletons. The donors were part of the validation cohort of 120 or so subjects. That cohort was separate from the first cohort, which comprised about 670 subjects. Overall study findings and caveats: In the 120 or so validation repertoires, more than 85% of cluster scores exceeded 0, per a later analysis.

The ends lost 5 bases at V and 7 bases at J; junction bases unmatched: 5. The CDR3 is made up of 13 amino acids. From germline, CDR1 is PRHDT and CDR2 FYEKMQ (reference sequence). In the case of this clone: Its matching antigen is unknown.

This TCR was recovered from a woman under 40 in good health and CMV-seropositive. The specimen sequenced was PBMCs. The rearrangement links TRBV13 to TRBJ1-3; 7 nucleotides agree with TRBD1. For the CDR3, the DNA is TGTGCCAGCAGCGACAGGGTTCGGAACACCATATATTTT. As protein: CASSDRVRNTIYF. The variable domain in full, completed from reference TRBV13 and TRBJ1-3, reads AAGVIQSPRHLIKEKRETATLKCYPIPRHDTVYWYQQGPGQDPQFLISFYEKMQSDKGSIPDRFSAQQFSDYHSELNMSSLELGDSALYFCASSDRVRNTIYFGEGSWLTVV.